These 26 T cell receptor beta chains were sequenced from one sample in a study of long-term antiretroviral therapy in people with HIV. With survey level as its setting, the immunoSEQ assay was v3.0. Sequenced by immunoSEQ multiplex PCR; TCRdb stores in-frame clones only, minus some. The top ten clones hold around 14% of a sample with 16,000 or so clones, roughly 80% of them seen once. The sequenced sample was unsorted PBMCs, obtained roughly 2.2 years before starting antiretroviral therapy. The origin of the receptors is a man aged 25-45 years with HIV.

This chain uses TRBV7-3 with TRBJ2-7, with 9 nucleotides matching TRBD1. The CDR3 covers 14 residues. Trimming cost V 5 bases and J 1 base; bases outside gene matches: 3. Germline CDR1 SGHTA, CDR2 FQGTGA. CDR3 sequence: CASSQTGGSYEQYF. Written as DNA, the CDR3 is TGTGCCAGCAGCCAGACAGGGGGGTCCTACGAGCAGTACTTC. The variable domain in full, completed from reference TRBV7-3 and TRBJ2-7, reads GAGVSQTPSNKVTEKGKYVELRCDPISGHTALYWYRQSLGQGPEFLIYFQGTGAADDSGLPNDRFFAVRPEGSVSTLKIQRTERGDSAVYLCASSQTGGSYEQYFGPGTRLTVT.

The genes are TRBV2 and TRBJ1-2, with D maybe TRBD1 (6 bases). Trimming cost V 9 bases and J 8 bases, with 19 bases left between them. Germline V lookup: CDR1 SNHLY, CDR2 FYNNEI. This CDR3 comprises 13 residues. CDR3 in DNA: TGTGCCAGTGTCGGCCAGGGGCGGAGCGGCTACACCTTC. Its translation: CASVGQGRSGYTF.

Only a few counts were recorded for this clone. The rearrangement uses TRBV27 and TRBJ2-2, with D uncertain. V was cut by 0 bases and J by 6 bases, with 5 bases left in between. The CDR3 sequence is 13 residues long. Looked up from germline, CDR1 is MNHEY and CDR2 is SMNVEV (reference sequence). CDR3 DNA sequence: TGTGCCAGCAGTTTATCGATTGCCGGGGAGCTGTTTTTT. This sequence encodes CASSLSIAGELFF.

This sequence joins TRBV10-2 and TRBJ2-2; D possibly corresponds to TRBD2 (5 bases). CDR3 length: 13 residues. Trimming removed 2 bases at V and 6 bases at J, with 7 bases between. Germline-derived CDR1 and CDR2 are WSHSY and SAAADI. The CDR3 loop is CASSETSPGELFF. In nucleotides, the CDR3 is TGCGCCAGCAGTGAGACTAGTCCCGGGGAGCTGTTTTTT.

The chain uses TRBV9 and TRBJ2-1; D may be TRBD2 (7 bases). V was shortened by 0 bases and J by 5 bases, with 18 bases between the two germline ends. Germline V gene lookup returns CDR1 SGDLS and CDR2 YYNGEE. This CDR3 has 17 amino acids. This chain's CDR3 is CASSVGWEGTLNNEQFF. DNA for the CDR3: TGTGCCAGCAGCGTAGGATGGGAGGGGACACTTAACAATGAGCAGTTCTTC.

This chain connects TRBV18 to TRBJ2-3; 7 nucleotides line up with TRBD1. The ends lost 4 bases at V and 0 bases at J; junction bases unmatched: 7. The CDR3 sequence is 16 residues long. CDR1 is KGHSH, CDR2 LQKENI, per germline. CDR3 protein: CASSQGGPYSTDTQYF. The CDR3 coding sequence is TGTGCCAGCTCACAAGGGGGCCCCTATAGCACAGATACGCAGTATTTT.

Relative to its sample, this clone is medium-sized (0.01 to 0.1%). The chain employs TRBV28 and TRBJ2-7; D perhaps matches TRBD1 (5 bases). The germline CDR1 and CDR2 sequences are MDHEN and SYDVKM. This CDR3 comprises 14 residues. V was pared by 1 base and J by 3 bases, with 10 bases between. The CDR3 region is CASSLYAGNYEQYF. For the CDR3, the DNA is TGTGCCAGCAGTTTATATGCAGGGAACTACGAGCAGTACTTC. The entire variable domain, with the rest obtained from reference TRBV28 and TRBJ2-7, is as follows: DVKVTQSSRYLVKRTGEKVFLECVQDMDHENMFWYRQDPGLGLRLIYFSYDVKMKEKGDIPEGYSVSREKKERFSLILESASTNQTSMYLCASSLYAGNYEQYFGPGTRLTVT.

The CDR3 DNA reads TGCGCCAGCAGCCAAACTAGCTTCCAGAATGAGCAGTTCTTC. Residues: CASSQTSFQNEQFF. The chain recombines TRBV4-1 with TRBJ2-1; tentative D call: TRBD2 (6 bases). CDR1 and CDR2 (germline): MGHRA, YSYEKL. The V gene lost 2 bases and the J gene lost 7 bases, with 12 bases spanning the gap. CDR3 length: 14 amino acids.

The chain uses TRBV25-1 and TRBJ2-7; a weak D match, TRBD2 (5 bases). The CDR3 has 15 residues. CDR1 is MGHDK and CDR2 is SYGVNS in the germline V gene. The V end was cut by 2 bases, the J end by 4 bases, with 15 bases between. The CDR3 protein is CASSERGIIPYEQYF. In DNA form, the CDR3 reads TGTGCCAGCAGTGAACGAGGGATTATTCCTTACGAGCAGTACTTC.

The rearrangement uses TRBV30 and TRBJ1-2; possible D gene TRBD1, 5 bases. Germline CDR1 reads GTSNPN; CDR2 reads SVGIG (reference sequence). The V end lost 4 bases, the J end lost 1 base, and 7 bases lay between the germline ends. The CDR3 runs to 12 residues. The CDR3 loop is CAWTGGNYGYTF. The CDR3 DNA follows: TGTGCCTGGACCGGGGGTAACTATGGCTACACCTTC.

The chain combines TRBV5-6 with TRBJ2-5, with D perhaps matching TRBD2 (5 bases). The CDR3 spans 13 residues. Germline lookup yields CDR1 SGHDT and CDR2 YYEEEE. V lost 5 bases and J lost 4, with 12 bases in between. The chain's CDR3 is CASRHLAGETQYF. The CDR3 DNA reads as TGTGCCAGCAGGCATTTGGCGGGAGAGACCCAGTACTTC.

The rearrangement uses TRBV5-4 and TRBJ1-5; D may be TRBD1 (6 bases). Trimming left V 0 bases short and J 3 bases short, with 10 bases between. Per germline, CDR1 SGHNT and CDR2 YYREEE (reference sequence). The CDR3 loop spans 15 amino acids. CDR3 sequence: CASSLGTGNNQPQHF. As DNA, the CDR3 is TGTGCCAGCAGCTTGGGAACAGGGAACAATCAGCCCCAGCATTTT.

This clone appeared once. The rearrangement joins TRBV29-1 to TRBJ2-5, with D uncertain. Trimming removed 7 bases at V and 2 bases at J, with 11 bases between. Germline V gene sequence: CDR1 SQVTM, CDR2 ANQGSEA. The CDR3 length is 12 residues. The CDR3 nucleotides are TGCAGCGCCACCCTCCTGCAAGAGACCCAGTACTTC. It yields the protein CSATLLQETQYF.

The chain combines TRBV6-4 with TRBJ2-3; D is ambiguous. V was shortened by 4 bases and J by 6 bases, with 11 bases between the two germline ends. Germline CDR1 is MRHNA and CDR2 is SNTAGT. The CDR3 covers 13 residues. The CDR3 coding sequence is TGTGCCAGCAGTGTGTTTTTAGGGGATACGCAGTATTTT. It yields the protein CASSVFLGDTQYF.

V is TRBV7-8 and J is TRBJ2-1; D is unresolved. The CDR3 loop spans 11 amino acids. Germline V gene data show CDR1 as SGHVS and CDR2 as FQNEAQ. Trimming stripped 3 bases from V and 8 bases from J, with 5 bases between. The CDR3 nucleotides are TGTGCCAGCAGCTTCGAGGATGAGCAGTTCTTC. This gives the protein CASSFEDEQFF.

The chain couples TRBV15 to TRBJ2-1; D may match TRBD1 or TRBD2 (5 bases each). Germline CDR1 LNHNV, CDR2 YYDKDF (reference sequence). This CDR3 has 13 amino acids. V was trimmed by 8 bases and J by 9 bases, leaving 17 bases between them. CDR3 sequence (DNA): TGTGCCACCGCCCCCACGGGGACCATTGAGCAGTTCTTC. Protein sequence: CATAPTGTIEQFF.

The chain combines TRBV6-1 with TRBJ2-1; TRBD1 aligns across 12 bases. Looked up from germline, CDR1 is MNHNS and CDR2 is SASEGT. The V and J ends lost 10 bases and 7 bases, in that order; junction bases with no gene match: 8. This CDR3 is 14 amino acids long. The CDR3 protein is CATFGTGGKNEQFF. CDR3 coding DNA: TGTGCCACCTTTGGGACAGGGGGCAAAAATGAGCAGTTCTTC.

The chain recombines TRBV29-1 with TRBJ2-1; D remains unclear. Trimming took 8 bases from V and 3 from J, leaving 14 bases between them. The length of the CDR3 is 13 residues. Germline CDR1 SQVTM, CDR2 ANQGSEA. The CDR3 sequence is CSSKGPDYNEQFF. The CDR3 nucleotides are TGCAGCTCCAAGGGCCCGGACTACAATGAGCAGTTCTTC.

The rearrangement uses TRBV5-5 and TRBJ1-4; no clear D. V was trimmed by 4 bases and J by 8 bases, leaving 18 bases between them. The CDR3 has 15 amino acids. Germline values: CDR1 SGHKS, CDR2 YYEKEE (reference sequence). CDR3: CASSHGGQVGEKLFF. The CDR3 coding sequence is TGTGCCAGCAGCCACGGAGGGCAGGTTGGAGAAAAACTGTTTTTT.

The chain links TRBV28 to TRBJ2-5; 7 nucleotides line up with TRBD1. CDR3 size: 15 residues. The germline V gene encodes CDR1 MDHEN and CDR2 SYDVKM. The J segment lost 3 bases and the V segment lost 5 bases, leaving 9 bases of the junction unmatched. The CDR3 DNA follows: TGTGCCAGCAGTACCCGACAGGGTTTCGAAGAGACCCAGTACTTC. It specifies CASSTRQGFEETQYF.

V and J are TRBV12-5 and TRBJ1-4; the D gene is possibly TRBD1 (5 bases). V lost 0 bases, J lost 7 bases, and 21 bases lay in between. The CDR3 is 18 residues long. Germline CDR1 and CDR2: LGHNT and FRNRAP. The CDR3 loop is CASGLVGIGGTYSEKLFF. The DNA for the CDR3 is TGTGCTAGTGGTTTGGTCGGGATAGGTGGGACCTACTCTGAAAAACTGTTTTTT.

This clone is judged large. Other DNA variants within this sample encode the same CDR3. V gene TRBV20-1 combines with J gene TRBJ2-7; no firm D call. The V and J ends lost 3 bases and 5 bases respectively, with 5 bases between them. The CDR3 is 10 residues long. Germline-derived CDR1 and CDR2 are DFQATT and SNEGSKA (reference sequence). Here the CDR3 DNA reads TGCAGTGCTAGTGACCACGAGCAGTACTTC. Protein sequence: CSASDHEQYF.

This clone was detected once. This is likely an artifact of a read error, given a far larger clone one base away. The CDR3 DNA reads as TGTGCCAGCAGCTTTAGCGGGGGCCCATCCTACGAGCAGTACTTC. Translation gives CASSFSGGPSYEQYF. The rearrangement links TRBV7-1 to TRBJ2-7; 9 bases map to TRBD2. TRBV7-1 is filed as an ORF, its function uncertain. V dropped 4 bases and J dropped 1; count of bases not matched to a gene: 5. This CDR3 has 15 amino acids.

The V gene is TRBV19, the J gene TRBJ2-5; the D call may be TRBD1 or TRBD2 (6 bases each). The CDR3 is made up of 13 amino acids. Between the trimmed V and J ends, which lost 5 bases and 2 bases, there was a span of 9 bases. CDR1 and CDR2 (germline): LNHDA, SQIVND (reference sequence). Written as DNA, the CDR3 is TGTGCCAGTAGTGAGGGGGGTCAAGAGACCCAGTACTTC. It encodes CASSEGGQETQYF.

This chain links TRBV23-1 with TRBJ2-7, with D perhaps matching TRBD2 (6 bases). TRBV23-1 is an ORF, with its function uncertain. Trimming removed 6 bases from V and 4 bases from J, with 16 bases in between. This CDR3 is built from 14 residues. This chain's CDR3 is CASRRDFPSYEQYF. CDR3 sequence (DNA): TGCGCCAGCAGACGGGACTTCCCATCTTACGAGCAGTACTTC.

This clone was observed a handful of times. The V gene is TRBV7-2, the J gene TRBJ2-2; D unclear. V lost 1 base to trimming and J lost 7 bases, with 7 bases between them. The CDR3 length is 13 residues. CDR1 and CDR2 (germline): SGHTA, FQGNSA. CDR3 region: CASSLEGIGELFF. The CDR3 region has the DNA TGTGCCAGCAGCTTAGAAGGGATCGGGGAGCTGTTTTTT.